The rows below give T cell receptor beta chains drawn from one sample of a study of shared clonotypes between healthy human individuals. The repertoire was sequenced with immunoSEQ multiplex PCR; TCRdb's copy has only in-frame clones and lacks some. The data show under 650,000 clones, about 96% seen once. The sequenced sample consisted of naive CD4+ T cells sorted from blood. The receptors originated from a woman aged 30 to 39 in good health. The CDR3 runs from the conserved cysteine through the conserved F or W. Fields, in order: J gene, CDR3 length, V gene, CDR3 protein.

>TRBJ2-3|16|TRBV28
CASSSRTSRNTDTQYF
>TRBJ2-5|18|TRBV4-1
CASSQIGLAGVIQETQYF
>TRBJ2-7|16|TRBV28
CASSRGQASREYEQYF
>TRBJ2-1|16|TRBV10-1
CASSEQTGGSYNEQFF
>TRBJ2-4|18|TRBV5-4
CASQVGDSAELAKNIQYF
>TRBJ1-1|10|TRBV10-2
CASRSREAFF
>TRBJ1-3|16|TRBV4-1
CASSQDNRDPVNTIYF
>TRBJ1-2|12|TRBV5-6
CASSSDGYGYTF
>TRBJ2-1|12|TRBV18
CASSPGYNEQFF
>TRBJ2-3|14|TRBV7-9
CASSPKGGSDTQYF
>TRBJ2-7|15|TRBV4-2
CASSQPGQGAYEQYF
>TRBJ1-2|17|TRBV11-2
CASSLHPGQITNYGYTF
>TRBJ2-1|15|TRBV2
CASSDTSRINNEQFF
>TRBJ2-4|15|TRBV6-6
CASSSTGTSGNIQYF
>TRBJ1-1|15|TRBV15
CATSRELPRSSGAFF
>TRBJ2-7|15|TRBV28
CASSLGLAGAQEQYF
>TRBJ2-3|13|TRBV5-4
CASKGQGVDTQYF
>TRBJ1-1|12|TRBV28
CASSRGNTEAFF
>TRBJ2-3|18|TRBV27
CASSLSVVGGRSSDTQYF
>TRBJ2-1|16|TRBV5-1
CASSLAGIASYNEQFF
>TRBJ2-7|16|TRBV6-1
CASSEFDSSLNYEQYF
>TRBJ2-7|18|TRBV4-2
CASSHRPEGRDRRYEQYF
>TRBJ2-2|16|TRBV5-1
CASSLAKTAPTGELFF
>TRBJ2-3|19|TRBV19
CASTAPGTGGSRIRDTQYF
>TRBJ2-5|14|TRBV29-1
CSVEKLAGGETQYF
>TRBJ2-7|17|TRBV21-1
CASSEYKNGTRSYEQYF
>TRBJ2-1|14|TRBV5-1
CASKRQGAYNEQFF